One sample yielded the 9 T cell receptor beta chains listed below, sequenced in a study of Tregs in tolerant kidney transplant recipients. The assay was immunoSEQ multiplex PCR, and TCRdb's table has in-frame clones only and misses some. The sample has fewer than 80,000 clones; roughly 89% are singletons. The input for sequencing was CD4+ T cells from blood, taken before the transplant. Receptors originate from a human donor who received a combined kidney and bone marrow transplant.

The V and J genes are TRBV6-1 and TRBJ1-1; no clear D. From germline, CDR1 is MNHNS and CDR2 SASEGT. V lost 10 bases and J lost 0, with 12 bases in between. CDR3 length equals 13 residues. Written as DNA, the CDR3 is TGTGCCACCCAGCGTTCTATGAACACTGAAGCTTTCTTT. Its protein product is CATQRSMNTEAFF.

The chain employs TRBV30 and TRBJ2-7, with D perhaps TRBD2 (5 bases). The CDR3 length is 12 residues. V lost 3 bases and J lost 3, with 9 bases in between. CDR1 and CDR2 (germline): GTSNPN, SVGIG (reference sequence). CDR3 region: CAWSLSGYEQYF. DNA of the CDR3: TGTGCCTGGAGCCTAAGCGGCTACGAGCAGTACTTC.

The J gene is TRBJ2-3, the V gene TRBV19; 11 nucleotides agree with TRBD1. Germline CDR1 LNHDA, CDR2 SQIVND (reference sequence). This CDR3 has 14 amino acids. With 6 bases clipped from V and 3 bases from J, the junction kept 2 bases outside the gene matches. CDR3 region: CASRDRGRTDTQYF. As DNA, the CDR3 is TGTGCCAGTAGGGACAGGGGGCGGACAGATACGCAGTATTTT.

The CDR3 region has the DNA TGTGCCAGTAGTATTCAGGGCCCCCAATCTCCCTACGAGCAGTACTTC. Translation: CASSIQGPQSPYEQYF. The chain is built from TRBV19 and TRBJ2-7, with a weak D call TRBD1 (5 bases). This CDR3 is 16 amino acids long. The V end was cut by 3 bases, the J end by 2 bases, with 17 bases between. The germline V gene has CDR1 LNHDA and CDR2 SQIVND (reference sequence). The whole variable domain, remainder taken from reference TRBV19 and TRBJ2-7, is DGGITQSPKYLFRKEGQNVTLSCEQNLNHDAMYWYRQDPGQGLRLIYYSQIVNDFQKGDIAEGYSVSREKKESFPLTVTSAQKNPTAFYLCASSIQGPQSPYEQYFGPGTRLTVT.

The count of this clone is one. CDR3 DNA: TGTGCCAGTAGTCCACTAGCGGGCTTCACAGATACGCAGTATTTT. Protein product: CASSPLAGFTDTQYF. V and J are TRBV19 and TRBJ2-3; 9 bases agree with TRBD2. V lost 5 bases, J lost 2 bases, and 5 bases stayed unmatched. This CDR3 region has 15 residues. The germline V gene encodes CDR1 LNHDA and CDR2 SQIVND (reference sequence).

This chain links TRBV4-1 with TRBJ2-5; D call uncertain. This CDR3 spans 13 amino acids. Germline loops: CDR1 MGHRA, CDR2 YSYEKL. Trimming took 1 base from V and 2 from J, leaving 5 bases between them. CDR3 in amino acids: CASSQVSQETQYF. The CDR3 DNA reads TGCGCCAGCAGCCAAGTATCGCAAGAGACCCAGTACTTC.

The V and J genes are TRBV2 and TRBJ2-5; TRBD2 aligns across 7 bases. The CDR3 covers 15 residues. The V segment lost 3 bases and the J segment 7 bases; nucleotides outside the gene matches: 11. From germline, CDR1 is SNHLY and CDR2 FYNNEI. CDR3 amino acids: CASSEIAGRRGTQYF. CDR3 in DNA: TGTGCCAGCAGTGAGATAGCGGGTAGGCGTGGGACCCAGTACTTC.

The gene calls are TRBV6-1 and TRBJ2-3; tentative D call: TRBD2 (6 bases). This CDR3 has 12 residues. Germline-derived CDR1 and CDR2 are MNHNS and SASEGT. V dropped 5 bases and J dropped 9 bases, with 12 bases sitting between them. The CDR3 is CASSPRRETQYF. CDR3 nucleotides: TGTGCCAGCAGTCCTAGGAGGGAGACGCAGTATTTT.

V usage is TRBV27 and J usage is TRBJ2-1; TRBD2 aligns across 7 bases. CDR3 length: 14 residues. The germline gives CDR1 MNHEY, CDR2 SMNVEV (reference sequence). With V trimmed by 8 bases and J by 6 bases, 10 bases remained unmatched. The CDR3 coding sequence is TGTGCCAGCCAAACCCGGGCTAGCGGCAATGAGCAGTTCTTC. Amino acid sequence: CASQTRASGNEQFF.